This TCR beta chain was sequenced during a study of siplizumab effects on memory and regulatory T cells (dated by TCRdb to the late 2010s). With regard to the full study: The study looked at the effect of siplizumab, an anti-CD2 antibody, on alloreactive T-cell subsets in allogeneic mixed lymphocyte reactions made from human PBMCs. Broader findings and caveats from the paper: In reactions with siplizumab, an average of 68.8% of mappable alloreactive CD4+ clones were Treg-derived, compared with roughly 27% in control reactions. Unstimulated naive T cells appeared to be more diverse than memory T cells, and naive cells seemed to make a substantial contribution to the alloresponse. The cumulative frequency of alloreactive sequences traceable to unstimulated CD4+ memory T cells was significantly reduced by siplizumab. About 75-95% of proliferating CD4+ or CD8+ clones could not be given a naive or memory phenotype. Whether proliferating Tregs from siplizumab cultures actually had suppressive function was not functionally confirmed. Because sequences below about 10^-5 frequency were poorly captured, only a minor fraction of alloreactive clones could be mapped to unstimulated subsets.

A note on this clone: The antigen this receptor binds is unknown. Base qualities were left out, and no much larger clone turns up one base away.

The CDR3 covers 18 residues, taking in both the cysteine and the phenylalanine. The kept DNA is CDR3 alone, 54 bases in frame from the first base. V trim: 5 bases; J trim: 2 bases; unmatched bases: 16. CDR1 and CDR2, per the germline V gene, are SGHAT and FQNNGV. Sorted unstimulated T cells and proliferating T cells recovered from mixed lymphocyte reactions underwent TCRbeta CDR3 sequencing. Fresh whole blood from around 11 HLA-typed healthy donors was used to isolate PBMCs. Unstimulated CD4+ regulatory T cells were FACS-sorted to map the origin of alloreactive clones. Libraries were built with the immunoSEQ multiplex PCR assay. The deep sequencing platform assayed some 90,000 TCR templates per sample. Genomic DNA extracted from sorted T cells was used for TCRbeta CDR3 sequencing. The source study handled its data this way. The R programming language was used for the clonal analysis of the TCRbeta CDR3 data. Alloreactive CD4+ and CD8+ clones were identified by comparing unstimulated samples to CFSE-low samples taken after the reaction. Alloreactive CD4+ clones were assigned to regulatory or non-regulatory origin by matching sequences to sorted unstimulated Treg and non-Treg repertoires. TCRdb stores this immuneACCESS table with in-frame sequences only. Part of the clones is absent; in the studies checked, under half of the shortfall reflects unresolved V genes, and no reason is known for the rest. The V and J calls and clone size come from that table; D and trimming were worked out from the DNA. A total of 85,000 to 130,000 clones appear in this sample, about 94% of them only once. Roughly 0.59% of the sample lies in the top ten.

The chain employs TRBV11-2 and TRBJ2-3; the central 7 bases match TRBD2. This sequence was found in a human donor in good health. The source material was Tregs sorted from blood. The DNA is as follows: TGTGCCAGCAGCAGGAGCGGGGTGACATTAGGGGACACAGATACGCAGTATTTT. The translation is CASSRSGVTLGDTDTQYF.